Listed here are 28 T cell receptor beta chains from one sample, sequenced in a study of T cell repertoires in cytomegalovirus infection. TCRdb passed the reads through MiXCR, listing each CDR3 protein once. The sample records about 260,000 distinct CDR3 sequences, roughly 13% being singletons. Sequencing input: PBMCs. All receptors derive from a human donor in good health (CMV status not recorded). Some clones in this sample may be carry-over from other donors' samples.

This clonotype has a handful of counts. The CDR3 is CSARGPLSNEQFF. The CDR3 coding sequence is TGCAGTGCTAGAGGCCCCTTGTCCAATGAGCAGTTCTTC. V usage is TRBV20-1 and J usage is TRBJ2-1; D is uncertain. This CDR3 is 13 amino acids long. Germline CDR1 is DFQATT and CDR2 is SNEGSKA (reference sequence). V was cut by 1 base and J by 6 bases, with 10 bases left in between.

CDR3 in amino acids: CASSEDSNQETQYF. CDR3 bases: TGTGCCAGCAGTGAGGACAGCAACCAAGAGACCCAGTACTTC. This chain links TRBV2 with TRBJ2-5; TRBD1 is a possible D gene (6 bases). The CDR3 covers 14 residues. The germline V gene encodes CDR1 SNHLY and CDR2 FYNNEI. Deletions cut 3 bases from V and 0 bases from J, with 8 bases between.

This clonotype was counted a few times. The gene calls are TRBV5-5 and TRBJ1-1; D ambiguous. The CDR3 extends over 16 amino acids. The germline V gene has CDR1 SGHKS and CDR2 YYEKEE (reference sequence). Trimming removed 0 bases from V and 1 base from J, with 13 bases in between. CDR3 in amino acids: CASSLGQLEWNTEAFF. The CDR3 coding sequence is TGTGCCAGCAGCTTGGGGCAGTTAGAGTGGAACACTGAAGCTTTCTTT.

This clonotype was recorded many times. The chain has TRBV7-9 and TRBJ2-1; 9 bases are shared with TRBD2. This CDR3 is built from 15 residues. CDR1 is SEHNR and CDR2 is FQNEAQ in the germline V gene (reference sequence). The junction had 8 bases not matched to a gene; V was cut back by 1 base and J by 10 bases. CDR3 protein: CASSLGSGRPSEQFF. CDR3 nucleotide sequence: TGTGCCAGCAGCTTAGGGAGCGGGAGGCCCTCCGAGCAGTTCTTC.

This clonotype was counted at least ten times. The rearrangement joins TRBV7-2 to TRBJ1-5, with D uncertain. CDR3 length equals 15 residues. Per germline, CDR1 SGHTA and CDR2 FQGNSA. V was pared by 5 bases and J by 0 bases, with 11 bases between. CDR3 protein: CASSLESNSNQPQHF. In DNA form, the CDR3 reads TGTGCCAGCAGCCTGGAATCTAATAGCAATCAGCCCCAGCATTTT.

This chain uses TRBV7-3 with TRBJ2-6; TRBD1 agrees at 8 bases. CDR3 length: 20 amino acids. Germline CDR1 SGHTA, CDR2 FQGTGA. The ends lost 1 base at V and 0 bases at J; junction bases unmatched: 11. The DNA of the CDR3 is TGTGCCAGCAGCTTAAAGACAGGGGCCACTTTCCCCTCTGGGGCCAACGTCCTGACTTTC. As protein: CASSLKTGATFPSGANVLTF.

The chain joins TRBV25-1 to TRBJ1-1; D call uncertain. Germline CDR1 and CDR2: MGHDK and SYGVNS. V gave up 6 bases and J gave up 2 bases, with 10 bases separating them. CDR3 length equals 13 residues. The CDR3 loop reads CASSTAGNTEAFF. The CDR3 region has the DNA TGTGCCAGCAGCACAGCCGGAAACACTGAAGCTTTCTTT.

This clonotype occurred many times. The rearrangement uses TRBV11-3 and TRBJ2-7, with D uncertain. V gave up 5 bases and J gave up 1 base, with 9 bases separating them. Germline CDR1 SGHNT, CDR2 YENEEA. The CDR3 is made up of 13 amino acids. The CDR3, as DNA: TGTGCCAGCAGCGTGGGTAGTTCCTACGAGCAGTACTTC. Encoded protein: CASSVGSSYEQYF.

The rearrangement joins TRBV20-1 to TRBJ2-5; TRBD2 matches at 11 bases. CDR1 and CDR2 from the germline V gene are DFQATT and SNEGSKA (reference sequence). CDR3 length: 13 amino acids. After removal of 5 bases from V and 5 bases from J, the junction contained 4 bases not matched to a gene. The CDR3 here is CSAYGTSGETQYF. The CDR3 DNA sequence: TGCAGTGCTTACGGGACTAGCGGCGAGACCCAGTACTTC.

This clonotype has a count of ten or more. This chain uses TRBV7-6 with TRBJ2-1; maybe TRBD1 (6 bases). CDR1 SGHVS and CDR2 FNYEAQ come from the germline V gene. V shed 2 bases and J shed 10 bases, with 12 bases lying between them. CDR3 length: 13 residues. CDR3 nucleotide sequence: TGTGCCAGCAGCTTAATATTGACAGGAGAGCAGTTCTTC. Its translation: CASSLILTGEQFF.

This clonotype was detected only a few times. The CDR3 region is CASSSSARDSDEQFF. The CDR3 nucleotides read TGTGCCAGCAGCTCCTCAGCGAGGGACAGCGATGAGCAGTTCTTC. The V call is TRBV7-3, the J call TRBJ2-1, with TRBD1 matching 7 bases. After removal of 4 bases from V and 8 bases from J, the junction contained 11 bases not matched to a gene. The germline CDR1 and CDR2 sequences are SGHTA and FQGTGA. The CDR3 is 15 amino acids.

The CDR3 spells CASSSRDNEKLFF. For the CDR3, the DNA is TGTGCCAGCAGTAGCCGGGACAATGAAAAACTGTTTTTT. This chain joins TRBV6-2 or TRBV6-3 and TRBJ1-4; weak D call: TRBD1 (5 bases). Trimming took off 5 bases at V and 5 bases at J, with 9 bases between the two ends. Per germline, CDR1 MNHEY and CDR2 SVGEGT. The CDR3 loop spans 13 amino acids.

Here the CDR3 reads CASSYRSLGSYEQYF. The CDR3 DNA reads TGTGCCAGCAGTTACCGTTCCCTCGGCTCCTACGAGCAGTACTTC. This rearrangement joins TRBV6-8 to TRBJ2-7, with D unresolved. The ends were cut back, 2 bases at V and 0 bases at J, with 11 bases in the middle. This CDR3 contains 15 residues. Germline V gives CDR1 MNHGY, CDR2 SAAAGT.

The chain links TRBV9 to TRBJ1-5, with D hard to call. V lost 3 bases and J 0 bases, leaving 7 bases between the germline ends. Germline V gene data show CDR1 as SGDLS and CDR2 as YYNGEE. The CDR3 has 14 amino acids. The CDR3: CASSASNSNQPQHF. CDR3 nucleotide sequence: TGTGCCAGCAGCGCCTCAAATAGCAATCAGCCCCAGCATTTT.

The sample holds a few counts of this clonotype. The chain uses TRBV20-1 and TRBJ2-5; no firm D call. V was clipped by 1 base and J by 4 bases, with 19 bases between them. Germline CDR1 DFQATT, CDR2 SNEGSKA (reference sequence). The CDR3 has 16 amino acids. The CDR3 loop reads CSARGLGPRPGETQYF. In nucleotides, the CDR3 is TGCAGTGCTAGAGGGCTCGGACCCCGGCCAGGAGAGACCCAGTACTTC.

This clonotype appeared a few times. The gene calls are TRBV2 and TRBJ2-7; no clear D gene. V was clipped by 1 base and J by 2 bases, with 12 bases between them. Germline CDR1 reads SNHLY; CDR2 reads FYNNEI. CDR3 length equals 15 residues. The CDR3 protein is CASSEVGGETYEQYF. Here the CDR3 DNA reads TGTGCCAGCAGTGAAGTGGGCGGAGAGACCTACGAGCAGTACTTC.

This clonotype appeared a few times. The CDR3 DNA reads TGCGCCAGCAGCCTAGAGTCGCCGGATACGCAGTATTTT. Translating it yields CASSLESPDTQYF. This chain connects TRBV4-1 to TRBJ2-3; D not resolved. V was trimmed by 4 bases and J by 6 bases, leaving 11 bases between them. The CDR3 totals 13 residues. The V gene's germline CDR1 is MGHRA and CDR2 YSYEKL.

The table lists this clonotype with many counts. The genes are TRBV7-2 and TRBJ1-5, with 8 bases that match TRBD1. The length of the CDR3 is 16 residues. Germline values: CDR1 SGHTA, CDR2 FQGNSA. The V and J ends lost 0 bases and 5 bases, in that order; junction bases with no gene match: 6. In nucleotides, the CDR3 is TGTGCCAGCAGCTTAGCCAGGACAGGGTTCGATCAGCCCCAGCATTTT. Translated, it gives CASSLARTGFDQPQHF.

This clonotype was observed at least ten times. This CDR3 is CAISEPTSGRVYEQYF. Written as DNA, the CDR3 is TGTGCCATCAGTGAACCGACTAGCGGGCGAGTCTACGAGCAGTACTTC. This chain uses TRBV10-3 with TRBJ2-7, with 10 bases matching TRBD2. The CDR3 has 16 amino acids. Trimming took 3 bases from V and 3 from J; bases not matched to a gene: 8. Per germline, CDR1 ENHRY and CDR2 SYGVKD.

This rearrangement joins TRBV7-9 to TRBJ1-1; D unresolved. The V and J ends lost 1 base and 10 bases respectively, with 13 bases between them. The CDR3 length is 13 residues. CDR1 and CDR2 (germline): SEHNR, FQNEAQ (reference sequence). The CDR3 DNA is TGTGCCAGCAGCTTAGGTTTCTTTTTGGGAGCTTTCTTT. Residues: CASSLGFFLGAFF.

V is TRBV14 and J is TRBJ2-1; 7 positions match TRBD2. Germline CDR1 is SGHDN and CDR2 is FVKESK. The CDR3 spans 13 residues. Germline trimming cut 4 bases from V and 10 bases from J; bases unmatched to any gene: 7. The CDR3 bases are TGTGCCAGCAGCCTACTAGGACTAGGGGAGCAGTTCTTC. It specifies CASSLLGLGEQFF.

The CDR3 loop is CASQQREEYNEQFF. The CDR3 region has the DNA TGTGCCAGTCAACAGCGCGAGGAGTACAATGAGCAGTTCTTC. This chain connects TRBV19 to TRBJ2-1; D remains ambiguous. The CDR3 covers 14 residues. Trimming cost V 8 bases and J 4 bases, with 15 bases left between them. CDR1 and CDR2 from the germline V gene are LNHDA and SQIVND (reference sequence).

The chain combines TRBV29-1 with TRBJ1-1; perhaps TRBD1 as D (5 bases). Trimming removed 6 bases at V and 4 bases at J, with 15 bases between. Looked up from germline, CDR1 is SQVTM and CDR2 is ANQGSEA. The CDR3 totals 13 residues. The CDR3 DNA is TGCAGCGTAGAAACAATCAGGGCCACTGAAGCTTTCTTT. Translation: CSVETIRATEAFF.

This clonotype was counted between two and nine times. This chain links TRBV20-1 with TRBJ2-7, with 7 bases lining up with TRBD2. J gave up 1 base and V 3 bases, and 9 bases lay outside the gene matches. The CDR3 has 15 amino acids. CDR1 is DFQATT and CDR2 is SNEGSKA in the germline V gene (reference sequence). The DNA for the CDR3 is TGCAGTGCTAGTGCAGGCGCGGGGGATTCCTACGAGCAGTACTTC. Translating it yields CSASAGAGDSYEQYF.

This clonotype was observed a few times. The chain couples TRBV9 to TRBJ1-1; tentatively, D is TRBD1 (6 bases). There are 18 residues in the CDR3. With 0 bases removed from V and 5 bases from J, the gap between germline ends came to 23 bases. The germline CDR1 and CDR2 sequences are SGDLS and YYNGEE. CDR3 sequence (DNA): TGTGCCAGCAGCGTAGCTACTTCTCGTCCAGGGGCCGGGACTGAAGCTTTCTTT. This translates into CASSVATSRPGAGTEAFF.

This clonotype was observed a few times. The DNA for the CDR3 is TGTGCCAGCAGCCAGGACACGATCTACGAGCAGTACTTC. Translating it yields CASSQDTIYEQYF. The gene calls are TRBV5-5 and TRBJ2-7; tentative D call: TRBD1 (5 bases). V was shortened by 4 bases and J by 3 bases, with 11 bases between the two germline ends. CDR1 is SGHKS, CDR2 YYEKEE, per germline (reference sequence). The CDR3 covers 13 residues.

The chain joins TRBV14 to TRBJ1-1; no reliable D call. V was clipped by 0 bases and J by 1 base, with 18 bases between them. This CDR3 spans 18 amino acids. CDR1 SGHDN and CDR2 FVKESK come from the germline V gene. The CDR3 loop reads CASSQDSAGFGRNTEAFF. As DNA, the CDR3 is TGTGCCAGCAGCCAAGATTCGGCGGGGTTCGGTAGGAACACTGAAGCTTTCTTT.

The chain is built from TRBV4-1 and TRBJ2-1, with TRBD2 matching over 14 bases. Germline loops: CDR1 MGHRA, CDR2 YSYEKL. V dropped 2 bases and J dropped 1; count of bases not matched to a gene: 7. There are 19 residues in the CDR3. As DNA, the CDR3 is TGCGCCAGCAGCCAAACGGGACTAGCGGGGGTCGGATCCTACAATGAGCAGTTCTTC. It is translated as CASSQTGLAGVGSYNEQFF.